The 17 T cell receptor beta chains reported below all come from one sample, sequenced in a study of blood T cell repertoires in COVID-19. This table comes from immunoSEQ multiplex PCR, and its TCRdb copy is limited to in-frame clones, with some not included. The sample shows some 150,000 clones, about 85% of them seen only once. The sequenced material came from peripheral blood. These receptors were obtained from a woman in her 70s with acute or convalescent COVID-19.

The rearrangement joins TRBV19 to TRBJ1-3; 12 positions match TRBD1. CDR3 length: 15 amino acids. Unmatched junction bases numbered 2, after V lost 6 bases and J lost 2 bases. CDR1 and CDR2 (germline): LNHDA, SQIVND (reference sequence). CDR3 sequence: CASRGDRGPGNTIYF. DNA of the CDR3: TGTGCCAGTAGGGGGGACAGGGGGCCTGGAAACACCATATATTTT.

The gene calls are TRBV7-3 and TRBJ2-5; 14 positions agree with TRBD2. Germline V gene sequence: CDR1 SGHTA, CDR2 FQGTGA. The CDR3 loop spans 16 amino acids. J was trimmed by 5 bases and V by 6 bases; bases with no gene match: 8. The CDR3 is CASSKLGLAGVETQYF. The CDR3 DNA reads as TGTGCCAGCAGTAAACTGGGACTAGCGGGGGTGGAGACCCAGTACTTC.

This clone occurred a few times. The CDR3 region is CAIGGSETQYF. The CDR3 bases are TGTGCCATCGGAGGCTCGGAGACCCAGTACTTC. This chain connects TRBV10-3 to TRBJ2-5; tentatively, D is TRBD2 (5 bases). Germline V gene sequence: CDR1 ENHRY, CDR2 SYGVKD. The CDR3 spans 11 residues. V lost 8 bases and J lost 5, with 9 bases in between.

V usage is TRBV7-9 and J usage is TRBJ1-2; 10 nucleotides line up with TRBD1. Germline CDR1 SEHNR, CDR2 FQNEAQ (reference sequence). V lost 10 bases and J lost 8; bases outside the gene matches: 28. The CDR3 is 19 amino acids. CDR3 bases: TGTGCCATCCAGCTTGGAATCCGGGACAGGGGAAGGGGATTATACGGCTACACCTTC. Its protein is CAIQLGIRDRGRGLYGYTF.

This chain joins TRBV6-6 and TRBJ1-4, with TRBD1 matching 8 bases. This CDR3 contains 17 residues. J lost 3 bases, V lost 5 bases, and 11 bases had no gene match. Germline CDR1 reads MNHNY; CDR2 reads SVGAGI (reference sequence). In DNA form, the CDR3 reads TGTGCCAGCAGTCCACGGACAGGGAGGGGATCTAATGAAAAACTGTTTTTT. This encodes CASSPRTGRGSNEKLFF.

The chain couples TRBV27 to TRBJ2-7, with D perhaps TRBD1 (5 bases). Trimming took off 6 bases at V and 3 bases at J, with 18 bases between the two ends. In germline, CDR1 is MNHEY, CDR2 SMNVEV (reference sequence). This CDR3 region has 15 residues. CDR3: CASRSIAGKFYEQYV. The CDR3 DNA is TGTGCCAGCAGATCCATCGCAGGGAAGTTCTACGAGCAGTACGTC.

This rearrangement joins TRBV28 to TRBJ1-1; 9 bases agree with TRBD1. Germline V gene sequence: CDR1 MDHEN, CDR2 SYDVKM. CDR3 size: 13 residues. Trimming cost V 3 bases and J 10 bases; bases outside gene matches: 6. The CDR3, as DNA: TGTGCCAGCAGTTTCCGGGACAGGGCTCGAGCTTTCTTT. Residues: CASSFRDRARAFF.

The CDR3 reads CASSLSAGGGEQYF. Here the CDR3 DNA reads TGCGCCAGCAGCCTCTCGGCAGGGGGCGGCGAGCAGTACTTC. The chain carries TRBV5-1 and TRBJ2-7, with 8 bases identical to TRBD1. Germline CDR1 is SGHRS and CDR2 is YFSETQ. The trim removed 4 bases at V and 6 bases at J, leaving 9 bases unmatched. The length of the CDR3 is 14 residues.

The chain uses TRBV4-1 and TRBJ2-6; 9 bases are shared with TRBD1. Germline V gives CDR1 MGHRA, CDR2 YSYEKL. The ends lost 4 bases at V and 2 bases at J; junction bases unmatched: 3. The CDR3 sequence is 16 residues long. CDR3 loop: CASSPTGGTGANVLTF. The CDR3 bases are TGCGCCAGCAGCCCGACAGGGGGAACTGGGGCCAACGTCCTGACTTTC.

CDR3 nucleotide sequence: TGTGCCAGCAGCGACCCTCCAGGGGGCGAGCAGTTCTTC. Protein sequence: CASSDPPGGEQFF. This chain uses TRBV6-2 or TRBV6-3 with TRBJ2-1; 8 nucleotides line up with TRBD1. Germline-derived CDR1 and CDR2 are MNHEY and SVGEGT. The CDR3 contains 13 residues. With 6 bases clipped from V and 10 bases from J, the junction kept 8 bases outside the gene matches.

The V and J genes are TRBV6-6 and TRBJ2-2; maybe TRBD1 (6 bases). The CDR3 has 15 residues. The ends were cut back, 0 bases at V and 5 bases at J, with 10 bases in the middle. Germline V lookup: CDR1 MNHNY, CDR2 SVGAGI (reference sequence). The CDR3 bases are TGTGCCAGCAGTTACTCCCCAGGGGTTACCGGGGAGCTGTTTTTT. Translating gives CASSYSPGVTGELFF.

This clone was found once. The chain has TRBV18 and TRBJ1-1; D perhaps matches TRBD1 (5 bases). The V end was cut by 1 base, the J end by 2 bases, with 11 bases between. The germline V gene has CDR1 KGHSH and CDR2 LQKENI. CDR3 length: 15 residues. DNA for the CDR3: TGTGCCAGCTCACCACAAGACAGCTCAAACACTGAAGCTTTCTTT. This codes for CASSPQDSSNTEAFF. The entire variable domain, with the rest obtained from reference TRBV18 and TRBJ1-1, is as follows: NAGVMQNPRHLVRRRGQEARLRCSPMKGHSHVYWYRQLPEEGLKFMVYLQKENIIDESGMPKERFSAEFPKEGPSILRIQQVVRGDSAAYFCASSPQDSSNTEAFFGQGTRLTVV.

The chain has TRBV28 and TRBJ1-2; no firm D call. V was trimmed by 4 bases and J by 2 bases, leaving 20 bases between them. Germline V gene sequence: CDR1 MDHEN, CDR2 SYDVKM. This CDR3 region has 17 residues. The CDR3 spells CASSSAPTSTLNYGYTF. The CDR3 DNA reads as TGTGCCAGCAGTTCGGCCCCGACTTCCACCCTAAACTATGGCTACACCTTC.

This clone came up once. The J gene is TRBJ2-6, the V gene TRBV5-5; perhaps TRBD1 as D (6 bases). Trimming pared 2 bases from V and 1 base from J, leaving 7 bases between. Germline CDR1 is SGHKS and CDR2 is YYEKEE (reference sequence). CDR3 length: 15 amino acids. The CDR3 region is CASSLTGSGANVLTF. CDR3 in DNA: TGTGCCAGCAGCTTAACAGGGTCTGGGGCCAACGTCCTGACTTTC.

This chain uses TRBV9 with TRBJ2-5; 7 bases are shared with TRBD1. J was trimmed by 1 base and V by 0 bases; bases with no gene match: 9. CDR3 length: 17 amino acids. From germline, CDR1 is SGDLS and CDR2 YYNGEE. The CDR3 loop is CASSVAHGTVRQETQYF. The CDR3 DNA reads as TGTGCCAGCAGCGTAGCTCACGGGACAGTCCGCCAAGAGACCCAGTACTTC.

The chain links TRBV6-5 to TRBJ2-7; 8 bases line up with TRBD2. The germline gives CDR1 MNHEY, CDR2 SVGAGI. Germline trimming cut 2 bases from V and 2 bases from J; bases unmatched to any gene: 2. This CDR3 comprises 14 residues. CDR3 DNA: TGTGCCAGCAGTTACGGAGCGGGGGCCTACGAGCAGTACGTC. Its protein product is CASSYGAGAYEQYV.

V and J are TRBV11-3 and TRBJ2-2, with 9 bases fitting TRBD1. There are 17 residues in the CDR3. The germline V gene encodes CDR1 SGHNT and CDR2 YENEEA. Trimming at V came to 3 bases and at J to 4 bases, leaving 9 bases not matched to a gene. The CDR3 DNA is TGTGCCAGCAGCTTCCTGTCCGGGACAGGGCTCACCGGGGAGCTGTTTTTT. Residues: CASSFLSGTGLTGELFF.